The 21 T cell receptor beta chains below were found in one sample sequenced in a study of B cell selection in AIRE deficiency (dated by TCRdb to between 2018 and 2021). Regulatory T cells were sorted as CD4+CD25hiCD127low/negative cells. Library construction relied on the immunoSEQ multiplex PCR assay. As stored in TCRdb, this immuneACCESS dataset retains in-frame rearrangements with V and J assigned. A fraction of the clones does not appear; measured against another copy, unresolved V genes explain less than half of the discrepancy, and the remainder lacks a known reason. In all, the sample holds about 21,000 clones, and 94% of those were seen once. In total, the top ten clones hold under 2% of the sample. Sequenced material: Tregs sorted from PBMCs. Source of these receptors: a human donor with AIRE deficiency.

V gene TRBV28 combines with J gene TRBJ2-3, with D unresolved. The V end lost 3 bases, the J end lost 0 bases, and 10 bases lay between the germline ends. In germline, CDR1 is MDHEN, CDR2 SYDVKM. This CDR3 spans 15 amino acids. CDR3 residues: CASSFVSRSTDTQYF. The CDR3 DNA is TGTGCCAGCAGTTTTGTCAGCCGAAGCACAGATACGCAGTATTTT.

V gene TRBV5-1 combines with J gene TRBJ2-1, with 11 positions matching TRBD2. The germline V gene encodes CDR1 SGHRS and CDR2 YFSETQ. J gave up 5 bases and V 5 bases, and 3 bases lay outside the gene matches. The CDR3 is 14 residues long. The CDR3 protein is CASRVAGGNNEQFF. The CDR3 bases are TGCGCCAGCAGGGTAGCGGGAGGGAACAATGAGCAGTTCTTC.

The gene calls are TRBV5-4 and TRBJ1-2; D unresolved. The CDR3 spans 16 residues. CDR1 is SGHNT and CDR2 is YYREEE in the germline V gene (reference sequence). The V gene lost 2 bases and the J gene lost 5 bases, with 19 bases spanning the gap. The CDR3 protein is CASSFFNMVGRYGYTF. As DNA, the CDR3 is TGTGCCAGCAGCTTCTTCAATATGGTCGGCAGATATGGCTACACCTTC.

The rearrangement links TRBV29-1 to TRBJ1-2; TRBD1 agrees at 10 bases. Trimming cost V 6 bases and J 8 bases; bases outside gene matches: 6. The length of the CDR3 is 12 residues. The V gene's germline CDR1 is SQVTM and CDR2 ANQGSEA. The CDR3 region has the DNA TGCAGCGTAGGACAGGGGGGAAGGGGCTACACCTTC. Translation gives CSVGQGGRGYTF.

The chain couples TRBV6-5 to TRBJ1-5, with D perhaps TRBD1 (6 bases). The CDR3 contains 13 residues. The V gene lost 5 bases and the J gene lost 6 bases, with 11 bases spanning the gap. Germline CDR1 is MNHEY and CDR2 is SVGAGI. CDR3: CASSTGLRQPQHF. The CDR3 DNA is TGTGCCAGCAGTACAGGGTTGCGTCAGCCCCAGCATTTT.

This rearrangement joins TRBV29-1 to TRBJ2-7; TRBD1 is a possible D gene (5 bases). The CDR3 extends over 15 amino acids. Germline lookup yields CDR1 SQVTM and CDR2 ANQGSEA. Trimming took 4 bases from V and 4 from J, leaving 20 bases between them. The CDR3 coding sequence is TGCAGCGTTGCGTTCCCCCCAACAGGAACTTACGAGCAGTACTTC. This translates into CSVAFPPTGTYEQYF.

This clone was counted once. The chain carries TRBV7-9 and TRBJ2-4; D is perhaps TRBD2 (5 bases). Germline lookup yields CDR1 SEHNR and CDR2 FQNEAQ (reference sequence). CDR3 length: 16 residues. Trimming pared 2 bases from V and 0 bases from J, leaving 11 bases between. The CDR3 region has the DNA TGTGCCAGCAGCTTACTGGCGGGTGTAGCCAAAAACATTCAGTACTTC. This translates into CASSLLAGVAKNIQYF.

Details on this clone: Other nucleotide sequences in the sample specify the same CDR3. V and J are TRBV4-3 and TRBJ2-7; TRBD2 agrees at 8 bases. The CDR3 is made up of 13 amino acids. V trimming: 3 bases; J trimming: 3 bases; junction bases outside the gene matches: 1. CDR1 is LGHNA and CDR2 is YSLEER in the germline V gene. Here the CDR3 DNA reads TGCGCCAGCAGCCAGGGACTAGTCTACGAGCAGTACTTC. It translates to CASSQGLVYEQYF.

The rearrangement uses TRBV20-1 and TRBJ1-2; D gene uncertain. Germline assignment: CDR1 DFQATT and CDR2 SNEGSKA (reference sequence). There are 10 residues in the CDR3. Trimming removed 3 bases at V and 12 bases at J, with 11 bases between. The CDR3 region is CSASFPSHTF. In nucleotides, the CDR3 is TGCAGTGCTAGTTTTCCCTCTCACACCTTC.

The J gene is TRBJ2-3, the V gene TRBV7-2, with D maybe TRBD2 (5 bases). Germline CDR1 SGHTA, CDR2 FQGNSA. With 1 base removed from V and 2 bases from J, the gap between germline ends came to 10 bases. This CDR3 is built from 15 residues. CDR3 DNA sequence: TGTGCCAGCAGCTTAGTAGGACTTAACACAGATACGCAGTATTTT. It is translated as CASSLVGLNTDTQYF.

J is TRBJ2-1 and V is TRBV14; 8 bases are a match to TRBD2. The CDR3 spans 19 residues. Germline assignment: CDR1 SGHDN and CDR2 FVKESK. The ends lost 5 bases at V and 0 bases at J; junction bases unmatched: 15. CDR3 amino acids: CASSARHRREVGSYNEQFF. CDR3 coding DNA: TGTGCCAGCAGCGCCCGGCACCGGCGGGAGGTGGGCTCCTACAATGAGCAGTTCTTC.

The CDR3 nucleotides read TGTGCCAGCAGCTTATCGGGCCCTAGGCAGTATTTT. The encoded protein is CASSLSGPRQYF. The V and J genes are TRBV7-2 and TRBJ2-3; the D is unclear. The CDR3 extends over 12 amino acids. V was shortened by 2 bases and J by 11 bases, with 11 bases between the two germline ends. From germline, CDR1 is SGHTA and CDR2 FQGNSA.

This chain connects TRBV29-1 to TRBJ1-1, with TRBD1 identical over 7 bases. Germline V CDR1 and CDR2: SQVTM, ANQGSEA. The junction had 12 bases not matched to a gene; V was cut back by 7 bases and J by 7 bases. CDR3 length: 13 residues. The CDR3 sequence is CSGFGTARLEAFF. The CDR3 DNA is TGCAGCGGATTTGGGACAGCAAGACTTGAAGCTTTCTTT. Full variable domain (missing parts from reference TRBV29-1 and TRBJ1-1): SAVISQKPSRDICQRGTSLTIQCQVDSQVTMMFWYRQQPGQSLTLIATANQGSEATYESGFVIDKFPISRPNLTFSTLTVSNMSPEDSSIYLCSGFGTARLEAFFGQGTRLTVV.

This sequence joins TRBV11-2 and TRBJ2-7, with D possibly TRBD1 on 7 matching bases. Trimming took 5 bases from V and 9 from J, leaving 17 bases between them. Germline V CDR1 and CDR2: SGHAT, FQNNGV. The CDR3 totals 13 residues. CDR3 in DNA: TGTGCCAGCAGCCCTCAGGGGGGTACGGGGCAGTACTTC. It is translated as CASSPQGGTGQYF.

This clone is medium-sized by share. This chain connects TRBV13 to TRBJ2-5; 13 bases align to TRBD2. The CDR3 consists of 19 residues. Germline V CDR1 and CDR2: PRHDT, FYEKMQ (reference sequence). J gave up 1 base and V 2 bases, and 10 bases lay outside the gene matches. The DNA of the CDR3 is TGTGCCAGCAGCTTAACTAGCGGGAGGGTTCCGGTCCCCCAAGAGACCCAGTACTTC. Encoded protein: CASSLTSGRVPVPQETQYF.

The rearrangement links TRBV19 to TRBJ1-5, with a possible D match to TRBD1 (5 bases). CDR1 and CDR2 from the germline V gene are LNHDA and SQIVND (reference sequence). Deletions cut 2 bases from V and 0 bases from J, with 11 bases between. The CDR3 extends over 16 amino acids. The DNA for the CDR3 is TGTGCCAGTAGTATAATGGGGCTTCATAGCAATCAGCCCCAGCATTTT. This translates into CASSIMGLHSNQPQHF.

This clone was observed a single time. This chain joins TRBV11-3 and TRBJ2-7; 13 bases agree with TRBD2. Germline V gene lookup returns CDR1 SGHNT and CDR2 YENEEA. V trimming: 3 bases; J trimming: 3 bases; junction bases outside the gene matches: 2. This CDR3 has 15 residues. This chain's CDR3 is CASSLGLAGLYEQYF. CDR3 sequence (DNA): TGTGCCAGCAGCTTGGGACTAGCGGGGCTCTACGAGCAGTACTTC.

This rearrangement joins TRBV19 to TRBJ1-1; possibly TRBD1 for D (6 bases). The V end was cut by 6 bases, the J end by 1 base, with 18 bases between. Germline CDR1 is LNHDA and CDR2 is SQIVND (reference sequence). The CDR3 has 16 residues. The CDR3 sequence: CASRPWGQTGNTEAFF. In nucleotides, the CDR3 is TGTGCCAGTAGGCCGTGGGGGCAGACAGGGAACACTGAAGCTTTCTTT.

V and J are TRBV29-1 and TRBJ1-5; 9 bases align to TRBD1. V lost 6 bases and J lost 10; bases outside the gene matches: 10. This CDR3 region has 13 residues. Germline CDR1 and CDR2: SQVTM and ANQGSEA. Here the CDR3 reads CSVRQGGSGPQHF. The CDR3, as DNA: TGCAGCGTGAGACAGGGGGGCTCGGGACCCCAGCATTTT.

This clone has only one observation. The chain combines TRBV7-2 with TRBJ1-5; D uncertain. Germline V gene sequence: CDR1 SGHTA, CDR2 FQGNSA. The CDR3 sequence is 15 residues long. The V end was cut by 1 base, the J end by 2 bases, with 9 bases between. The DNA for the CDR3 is TGTGCCAGCAGCTTAGAAGGGTATGGCAATCAGCCCCAGCATTTT. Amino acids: CASSLEGYGNQPQHF.

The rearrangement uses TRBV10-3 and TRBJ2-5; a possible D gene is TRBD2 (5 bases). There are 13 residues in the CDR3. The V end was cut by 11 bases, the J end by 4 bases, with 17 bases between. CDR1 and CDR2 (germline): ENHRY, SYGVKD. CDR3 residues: CASRGRKSETQYF. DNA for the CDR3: TGTGCCTCCAGAGGGCGGAAATCAGAGACCCAGTACTTC.